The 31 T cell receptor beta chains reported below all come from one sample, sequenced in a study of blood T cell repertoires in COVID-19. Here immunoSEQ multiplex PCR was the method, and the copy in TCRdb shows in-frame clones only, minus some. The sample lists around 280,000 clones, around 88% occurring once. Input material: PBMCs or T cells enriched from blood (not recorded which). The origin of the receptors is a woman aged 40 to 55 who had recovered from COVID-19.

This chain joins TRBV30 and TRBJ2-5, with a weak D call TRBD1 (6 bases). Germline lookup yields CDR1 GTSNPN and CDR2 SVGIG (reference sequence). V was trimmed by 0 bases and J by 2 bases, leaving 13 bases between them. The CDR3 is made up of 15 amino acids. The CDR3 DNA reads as TGTGCCTGGAGTGTCCCCGGGACACCGCAAGAGACCCAGTACTTC. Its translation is CAWSVPGTPQETQYF.

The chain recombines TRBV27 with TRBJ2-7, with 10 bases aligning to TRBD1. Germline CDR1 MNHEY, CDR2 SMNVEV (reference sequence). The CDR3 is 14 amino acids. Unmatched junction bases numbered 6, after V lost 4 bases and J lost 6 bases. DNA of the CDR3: TGTGCCAGCAGTTCACCGGGACAGGGGTTCGAGCAGTACTTC. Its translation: CASSSPGQGFEQYF.

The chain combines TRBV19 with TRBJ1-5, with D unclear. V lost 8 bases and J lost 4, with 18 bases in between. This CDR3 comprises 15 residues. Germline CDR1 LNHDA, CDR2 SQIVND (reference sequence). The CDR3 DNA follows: TGTGCCAGTCTGGACGGATCTTCGGGGAATCAGCCCCAGCATTTT. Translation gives CASLDGSSGNQPQHF. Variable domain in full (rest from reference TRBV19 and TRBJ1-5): DGGITQSPKYLFRKEGQNVTLSCEQNLNHDAMYWYRQDPGQGLRLIYYSQIVNDFQKGDIAEGYSVSREKKESFPLTVTSAQKNPTAFYLCASLDGSSGNQPQHFGDGTRLSIL.

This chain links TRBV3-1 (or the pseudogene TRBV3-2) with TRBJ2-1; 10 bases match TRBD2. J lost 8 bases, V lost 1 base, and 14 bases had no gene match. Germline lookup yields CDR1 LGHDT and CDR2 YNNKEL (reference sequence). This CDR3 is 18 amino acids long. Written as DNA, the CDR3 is TGTGCCAGCAGCCAAGTTGGGGCCCGGACTAGCGGTCACCATGAGCAGTTCTTC. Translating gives CASSQVGARTSGHHEQFF.

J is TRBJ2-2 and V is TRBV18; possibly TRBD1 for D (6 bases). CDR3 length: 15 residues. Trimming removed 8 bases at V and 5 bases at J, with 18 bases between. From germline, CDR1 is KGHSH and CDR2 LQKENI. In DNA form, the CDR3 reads TGTGCCAGCATGACTGGACAGCGACCTACCGGGGAGCTGTTTTTT. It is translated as CASMTGQRPTGELFF.

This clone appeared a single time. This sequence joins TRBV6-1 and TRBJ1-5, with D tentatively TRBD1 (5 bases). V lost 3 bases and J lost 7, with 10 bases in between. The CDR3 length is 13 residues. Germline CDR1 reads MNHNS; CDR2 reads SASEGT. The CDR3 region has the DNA TGTGCCAGCAGTGACAGGGAGGGACAGCCCCAGCATTTT. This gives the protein CASSDREGQPQHF.

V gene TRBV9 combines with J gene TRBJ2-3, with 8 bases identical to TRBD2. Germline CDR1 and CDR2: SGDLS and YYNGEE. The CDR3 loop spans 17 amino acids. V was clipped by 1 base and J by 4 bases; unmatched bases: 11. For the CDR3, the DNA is TGTGCCAGCAGCGTATTGCCGGGAGGGGGGTTGTCAGATACGCAGTATTTT. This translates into CASSVLPGGGLSDTQYF.

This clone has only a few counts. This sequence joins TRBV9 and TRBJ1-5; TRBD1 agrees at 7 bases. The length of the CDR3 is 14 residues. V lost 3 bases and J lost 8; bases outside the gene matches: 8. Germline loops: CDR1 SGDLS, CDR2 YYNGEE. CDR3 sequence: CASSGAIQGEPQHF. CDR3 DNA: TGTGCCAGCAGCGGAGCAATTCAGGGGGAGCCCCAGCATTTT.

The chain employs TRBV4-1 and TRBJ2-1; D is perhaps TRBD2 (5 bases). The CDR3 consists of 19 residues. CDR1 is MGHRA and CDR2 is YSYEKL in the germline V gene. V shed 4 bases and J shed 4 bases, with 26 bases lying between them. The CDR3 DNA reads TGCGCCAGCAGCCGACGACGGGCGGAGGCGGGCAACCCTTACAATGAGCAGTTCTTC. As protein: CASSRRRAEAGNPYNEQFF.

The CDR3 coding sequence is TGTGCCAGCTCAGACTATTCACCCGGGGAGACCCAGTACTTC. This codes for CASSDYSPGETQYF. The chain recombines TRBV18 with TRBJ2-5, with D maybe TRBD2 (5 bases). Germline loops: CDR1 KGHSH, CDR2 LQKENI. The CDR3 length is 14 residues. V shed 5 bases and J shed 5 bases, with 15 bases lying between them.

As DNA, the CDR3 is TGTGCCAGCAGTTTTGCAGACTCAGGGGAGCCTAATGAAAAACTGTTTTTT. Translating it yields CASSFADSGEPNEKLFF. V is TRBV28 and J is TRBJ1-4; maybe TRBD1 (6 bases). The germline V and J ends were trimmed by 3 bases and 3 bases, with 17 bases remaining between them. The CDR3 totals 17 residues. Germline CDR1 is MDHEN and CDR2 is SYDVKM.

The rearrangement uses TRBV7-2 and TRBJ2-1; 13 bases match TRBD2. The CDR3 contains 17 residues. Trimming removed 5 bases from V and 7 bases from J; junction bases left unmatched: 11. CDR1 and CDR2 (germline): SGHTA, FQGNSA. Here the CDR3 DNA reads TGTGCCAGCAGCGGGGGGAGACTAGCGGGAGGTTGGAATGAGCAGTTCTTC. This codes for CASSGGRLAGGWNEQFF.

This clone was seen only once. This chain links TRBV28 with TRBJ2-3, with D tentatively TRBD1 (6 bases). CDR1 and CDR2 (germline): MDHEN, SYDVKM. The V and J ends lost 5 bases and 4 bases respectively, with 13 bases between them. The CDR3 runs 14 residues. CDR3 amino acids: CASSTGQLADTQYF. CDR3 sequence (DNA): TGTGCCAGCAGTACCGGACAGCTGGCAGATACGCAGTATTTT.

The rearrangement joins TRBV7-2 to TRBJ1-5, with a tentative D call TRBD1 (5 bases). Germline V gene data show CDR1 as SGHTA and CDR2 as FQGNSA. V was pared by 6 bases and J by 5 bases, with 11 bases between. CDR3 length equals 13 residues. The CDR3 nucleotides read TGTGCCAGCAGTAGAGGACATTATCAGCCCCAGCATTTT. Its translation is CASSRGHYQPQHF.

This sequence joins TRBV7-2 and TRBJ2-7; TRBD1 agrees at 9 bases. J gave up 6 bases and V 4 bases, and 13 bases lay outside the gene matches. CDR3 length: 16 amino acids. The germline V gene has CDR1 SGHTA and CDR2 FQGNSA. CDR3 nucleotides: TGTGCCAGCAGCTCCCACAGGGGGCGCGGAGTGGCCGAGCAGTACTTC. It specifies CASSSHRGRGVAEQYF.

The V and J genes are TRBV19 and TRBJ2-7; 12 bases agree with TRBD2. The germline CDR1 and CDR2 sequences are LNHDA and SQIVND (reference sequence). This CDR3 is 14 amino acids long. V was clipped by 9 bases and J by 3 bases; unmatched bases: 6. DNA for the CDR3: TGTGCCAGCGCCCCGACTAGCGGGAGCTACGAGCAGTACTTC. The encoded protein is CASAPTSGSYEQYF. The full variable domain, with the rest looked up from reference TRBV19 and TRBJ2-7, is DGGITQSPKYLFRKEGQNVTLSCEQNLNHDAMYWYRQDPGQGLRLIYYSQIVNDFQKGDIAEGYSVSREKKESFPLTVTSAQKNPTAFYLCASAPTSGSYEQYFGPGTRLTVT.

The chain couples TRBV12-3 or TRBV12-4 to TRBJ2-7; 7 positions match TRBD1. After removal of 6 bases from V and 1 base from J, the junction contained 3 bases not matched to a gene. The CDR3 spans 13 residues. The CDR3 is CASRDRISYEQYF. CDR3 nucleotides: TGTGCCAGCAGGGACAGGATATCCTACGAGCAGTACTTC.

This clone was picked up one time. CDR3 sequence (DNA): TGTGCCAGCCGGCTCGAAGCGGGAGTTCGCAATGAGCAGTTCTTC. Its protein product is CASRLEAGVRNEQFF. This chain uses TRBV6-5 with TRBJ2-1, with 8 nucleotides matching TRBD2. The J segment lost 6 bases and the V segment lost 8 bases, leaving 12 bases of the junction unmatched. The germline V gene has CDR1 MNHEY and CDR2 SVGAGI. The CDR3 loop spans 15 amino acids.

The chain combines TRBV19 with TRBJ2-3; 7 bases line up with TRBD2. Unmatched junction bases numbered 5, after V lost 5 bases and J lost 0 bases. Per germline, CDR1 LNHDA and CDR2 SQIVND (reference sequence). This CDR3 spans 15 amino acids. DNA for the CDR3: TGTGCCAGTAGTGAAGAGCGGGGTAGCACAGATACGCAGTATTTT. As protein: CASSEERGSTDTQYF.

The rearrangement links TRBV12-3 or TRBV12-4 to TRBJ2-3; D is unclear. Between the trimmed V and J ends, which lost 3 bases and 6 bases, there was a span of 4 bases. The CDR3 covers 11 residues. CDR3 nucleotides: TGTGCCAGCAGTTTGGCCGATACGCAGTATTTT. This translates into CASSLADTQYF.

The CDR3 spells CASRSHRENQPQHF. The CDR3, as DNA: TGTGCCAGCAGGAGCCACAGGGAAAATCAGCCCCAGCATTTT. The chain combines TRBV27 with TRBJ1-5; D might be TRBD1 (6 bases). The CDR3 sequence is 14 residues long. From germline, CDR1 is MNHEY and CDR2 SMNVEV (reference sequence). Trimming removed 6 bases from V and 4 bases from J, with 13 bases in between.

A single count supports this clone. CDR3 nucleotides: TGTGCCAGCAGCCACCTAGAACGGGGGGCTGTTCAGCCCCAGCATTTT. Amino acid sequence: CASSHLERGAVQPQHF. This sequence joins TRBV3-1 (or the pseudogene TRBV3-2) and TRBJ1-5; possible D gene TRBD1, 6 bases. V was cut by 3 bases and J by 6 bases, with 18 bases left in between. CDR3 length equals 16 residues. Germline values: CDR1 LGHDT, CDR2 YNNKEL (reference sequence).

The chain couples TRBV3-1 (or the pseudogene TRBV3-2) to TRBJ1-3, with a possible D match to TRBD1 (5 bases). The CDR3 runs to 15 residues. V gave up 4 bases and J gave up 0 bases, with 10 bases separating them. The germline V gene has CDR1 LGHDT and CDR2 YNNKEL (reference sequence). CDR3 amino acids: CASSRAGDSGNTIYF. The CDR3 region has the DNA TGTGCCAGCAGCCGGGCGGGGGACTCTGGAAACACCATATATTTT.

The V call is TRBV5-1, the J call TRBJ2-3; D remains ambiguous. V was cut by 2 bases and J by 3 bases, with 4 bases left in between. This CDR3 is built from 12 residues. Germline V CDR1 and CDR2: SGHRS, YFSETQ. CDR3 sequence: CASSLLTDTQYF. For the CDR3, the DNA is TGCGCCAGCAGCTTACTGACAGATACGCAGTATTTT.

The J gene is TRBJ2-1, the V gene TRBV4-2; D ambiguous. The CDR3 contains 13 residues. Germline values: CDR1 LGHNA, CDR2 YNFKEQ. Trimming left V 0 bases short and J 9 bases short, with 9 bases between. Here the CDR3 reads CASSQDIALEQFF. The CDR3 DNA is TGTGCCAGCAGCCAAGACATAGCTCTTGAGCAGTTCTTC.

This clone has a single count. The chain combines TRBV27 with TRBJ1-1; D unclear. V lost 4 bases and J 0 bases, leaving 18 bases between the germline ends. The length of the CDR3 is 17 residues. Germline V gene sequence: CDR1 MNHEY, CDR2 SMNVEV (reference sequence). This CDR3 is CASSSTRLMSVNTEAFF. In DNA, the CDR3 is TGTGCCAGCAGTTCGACTCGCTTGATGTCGGTGAACACTGAAGCTTTCTTT.

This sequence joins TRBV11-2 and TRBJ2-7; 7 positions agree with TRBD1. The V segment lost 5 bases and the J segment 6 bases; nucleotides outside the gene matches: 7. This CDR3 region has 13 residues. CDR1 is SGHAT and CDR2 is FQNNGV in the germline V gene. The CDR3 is CASSTGTAREQYF. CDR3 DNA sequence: TGTGCCAGCAGCACCGGGACAGCTCGCGAGCAGTACTTC.

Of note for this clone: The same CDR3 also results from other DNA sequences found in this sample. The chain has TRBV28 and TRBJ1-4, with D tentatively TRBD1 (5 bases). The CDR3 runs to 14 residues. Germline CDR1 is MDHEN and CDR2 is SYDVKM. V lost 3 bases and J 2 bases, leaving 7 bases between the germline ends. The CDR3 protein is CASSLGGTNEKLFF. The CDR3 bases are TGTGCCAGCAGTTTGGGGGGGACTAATGAAAAACTGTTTTTT.

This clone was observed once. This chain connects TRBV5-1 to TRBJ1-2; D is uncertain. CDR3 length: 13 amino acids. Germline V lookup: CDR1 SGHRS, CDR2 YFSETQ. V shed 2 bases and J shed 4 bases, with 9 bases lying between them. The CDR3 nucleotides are TGCGCCAGCAGCTTTAACACCCTCTATGGCTACACCTTC. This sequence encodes CASSFNTLYGYTF.

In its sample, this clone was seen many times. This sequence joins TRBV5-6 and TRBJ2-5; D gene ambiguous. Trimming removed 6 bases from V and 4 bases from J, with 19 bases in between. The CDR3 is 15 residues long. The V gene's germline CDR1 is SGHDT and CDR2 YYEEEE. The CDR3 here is CASTPRQWAGETQYF. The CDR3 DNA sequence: TGTGCCAGCACCCCCCGACAATGGGCCGGAGAGACCCAGTACTTC.

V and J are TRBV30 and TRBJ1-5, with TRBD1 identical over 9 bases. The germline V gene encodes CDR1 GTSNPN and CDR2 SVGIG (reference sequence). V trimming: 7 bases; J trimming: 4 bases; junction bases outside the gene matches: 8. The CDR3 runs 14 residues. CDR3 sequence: CALHSGTGNQPQHF. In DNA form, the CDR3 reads TGTGCCTTACACTCCGGGACAGGGAATCAGCCCCAGCATTTT. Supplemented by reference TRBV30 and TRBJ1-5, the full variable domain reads SQTIHQWPATLVQPVGSPLSLECTVEGTSNPNLYWYRQAAGRGLQLLFYSVGIGQISSEVPQNLSASRPQDRQFILSSKKLLLSDSGFYLCALHSGTGNQPQHFGDGTRLSIL.